The 17 T cell receptor beta chains below all came from one sample that was sequenced in a study of blood T cells in healthy people across ages (dated by TCRdb to about 2015). Library method: 5' RACE. For sequencing, an Illumina HiSeq 2500 was employed. A second 7 to 11 cycle PCR used a sample-barcoded 5' primer and a J-beta primer mix. TCRdb cleaned the public reads at Q25 with fastp, built clones with MiXCR and kept in-frame beta chains. A single entry per CDR3 protein holds the most common genes and DNA from its merged rows. Here the sample has about 800,000 distinct CDR3 sequences; roughly 25% occur a single time. Of the sample, under 4.5% falls within the top ten clones. This same sample was also taken into another study, of T cells of mothers and their children.

Sequences were obtained from blood. The receptors here all came from a boy younger than 18 in good health.

This clonotype was seen a handful of times. The chain has TRBV9 and TRBJ2-5; 13 bases agree with TRBD2. CDR3 length: 16 residues. J was trimmed by 4 bases and V by 0 bases; bases with no gene match: 3. Looked up from germline, CDR1 is SGDLS and CDR2 is YYNGEE. The CDR3 loop is CASSVDTSGGGETQYF. CDR3 nucleotide sequence: TGTGCCAGCAGCGTAGATACTAGCGGGGGGGGAGAGACCCAGTACTTC.

The chain links TRBV21-1 to TRBJ2-4. TRBV21-1 is described as a pseudogene. This CDR3 has 13 amino acids. The CDR3 nucleotides read TGTGCCAGCAGGCATGGGGGCCAAAACATTCAGTACTTC. This sequence encodes CASRHGGQNIQYF.

CDR3 protein: CASSQVTVAYEQYF. CDR3 nucleotide sequence: TGCGCCAGCAGCCAAGTGACAGTAGCCTACGAGCAGTACTTC. The V call is TRBV4-1, the J call TRBJ2-7, with D perhaps TRBD1 (5 bases). V was cut by 1 base and J by 2 bases, with 9 bases left in between. Germline CDR1 MGHRA, CDR2 YSYEKL. The CDR3 sequence is 14 residues long.

This clonotype was recorded a few times. The CDR3 DNA follows: TGTGCCAGTGGTCGGACTAGCGGGGGAATCTCCTACGAGCAGTACTTC. Protein product: CASGRTSGGISYEQYF. V is TRBV19 and J is TRBJ2-7; 13 nucleotides align to TRBD2. Per germline, CDR1 LNHDA and CDR2 SQIVND (reference sequence). This CDR3 has 16 residues. Losses at the gene ends were 8 bases for V and 0 bases for J; bases not matched to a gene: 7.

V is TRBV5-1 and J is TRBJ2-5; D gene unclear. Trimming stripped 3 bases from V and 3 bases from J, with 18 bases between. The germline gives CDR1 SGHRS, CDR2 YFSETQ. The CDR3 length is 16 residues. This chain's CDR3 is CASSSKQAFRKETQYF. The CDR3 region has the DNA TGCGCCAGCAGCTCGAAGCAAGCCTTCCGCAAAGAGACCCAGTACTTC.

This sequence joins TRBV7-2 and TRBJ1-6; tentatively, D is TRBD1 (6 bases). The CDR3 contains 14 residues. Trimming removed 5 bases from V and 10 bases from J, with 15 bases in between. The V gene's germline CDR1 is SGHTA and CDR2 FQGNSA. The CDR3 spells CASSRTYRESPLHF. CDR3 sequence (DNA): TGTGCCAGCAGCCGGACATACAGGGAATCACCCCTCCACTTT.

This clonotype was counted between two and nine times. The chain has TRBV5-6 and TRBJ2-3, with TRBD1 matching over 7 bases. V lost 4 bases, J lost 0 bases, and 8 bases stayed unmatched. The CDR3 extends over 16 amino acids. Germline-derived CDR1 and CDR2 are SGHDT and YYEEEE. The chain's CDR3 is CASSLLDRSSTDTQYF. The CDR3 DNA is TGTGCCAGCAGCCTGTTGGACAGGTCCAGCACAGATACGCAGTATTTT.

The rearrangement links TRBV5-5 to TRBJ2-7; 8 positions match TRBD2. From germline, CDR1 is SGHKS and CDR2 YYEKEE (reference sequence). The CDR3 covers 16 residues. Unmatched junction bases numbered 13, after V lost 5 bases and J lost 3 bases. The CDR3 is CASSLAVSGGRYEQYF. DNA for the CDR3: TGTGCCAGCAGTCTCGCTGTCAGCGGGGGCCGCTACGAGCAGTACTTC.

The chain links TRBV7-9 to TRBJ1-2; D is undetermined. V lost 5 bases and J lost 0, with 13 bases in between. The CDR3 is made up of 15 amino acids. In germline, CDR1 is SEHNR, CDR2 FQNEAQ (reference sequence). In DNA, the CDR3 is TGTGCCAGCAGCCTTACCGGGCCAACTAACTATGGCTACACCTTC. It translates to CASSLTGPTNYGYTF.

The chain is built from TRBV2 and TRBJ1-2; D might be TRBD1 (5 bases). This CDR3 has 16 amino acids. V was trimmed by 2 bases and J by 3 bases, leaving 16 bases between them. Per the germline V gene, CDR1 is SNHLY and CDR2 is FYNNEI. CDR3: CASSEIVRGPDYGYTF. In DNA, the CDR3 is TGTGCCAGCAGTGAAATAGTGCGGGGACCGGACTATGGCTACACCTTC.

The chain recombines TRBV29-1 with TRBJ2-1; 9 bases match TRBD1. Germline V gene sequence: CDR1 SQVTM, CDR2 ANQGSEA. This CDR3 has 12 amino acids. The V and J ends lost 4 bases and 7 bases, in that order; junction bases with no gene match: 2. For the CDR3, the DNA is TGCAGCGTTGCGACAGGGGGGAATGAGCAGTTCTTC. Its protein product is CSVATGGNEQFF.

This clonotype was recorded a few times. CDR3 DNA: TGTGCCAGCTCACCACTGTCAGGGGAAAAACTGTTTTTT. Translating gives CASSPLSGEKLFF. The rearrangement links TRBV18 to TRBJ1-4, with a possible D match to TRBD1 (5 bases). The V and J ends lost 1 base and 8 bases respectively, with 8 bases between them. The germline V gene has CDR1 KGHSH and CDR2 LQKENI. The CDR3 sequence is 13 residues long.

This clonotype was counted between two and nine times. At one end the junction does not follow the germline gene, possibly because of a read error. The chain recombines TRBV2 with TRBJ2-7; TRBD1 might be the D (7 bases). The germline V gene has CDR1 SNHLY and CDR2 FYNNEI. The CDR3 covers 16 residues. CDR3 in amino acids: CASSVVEGTEFYEQYF. The CDR3 DNA reads as TGTGCTAGCAGTGTGGTGGAGGGGACAGAGTTCTACGAGCAGTACTTC.

This clonotype showed up just a few times. The chain links TRBV20-1 to TRBJ1-1; 8 nucleotides agree with TRBD1. CDR1 and CDR2 (germline): DFQATT, SNEGSKA (reference sequence). With 3 bases clipped from V and 0 bases from J, the junction kept 6 bases outside the gene matches. This CDR3 has 15 residues. In nucleotides, the CDR3 is TGCAGTGCTAGGGACAGGGCGGGGATGAACACTGAAGCTTTCTTT. This sequence encodes CSARDRAGMNTEAFF.

The CDR3 DNA reads as TGTGCCAGCAGCTTAGGAGGAGAGGGAGGGATACAAGAGACCCAGTACTTC. The encoded protein is CASSLGGEGGIQETQYF. This chain links TRBV13 with TRBJ2-5; 7 bases are shared with TRBD2. The ends lost 0 bases at V and 2 bases at J; junction bases unmatched: 9. Germline values: CDR1 PRHDT, CDR2 FYEKMQ (reference sequence). The CDR3 consists of 17 residues.

The V call is TRBV7-2, the J call TRBJ2-7; 9 nucleotides align to TRBD1. This CDR3 contains 16 residues. The germline V gene has CDR1 SGHTA and CDR2 FQGNSA. J lost 2 bases, V lost 1 base, and 6 bases had no gene match. The CDR3 bases are TGTGCCAGCAGCTTAGGCGGGACAGGGAATCCCTACGAGCAGTACTTC. Translating it yields CASSLGGTGNPYEQYF.

The V and J genes are TRBV27 and TRBJ1-2; D perhaps matches TRBD1 (6 bases). Germline CDR1 and CDR2: MNHEY and SMNVEV (reference sequence). Trimming cost V 2 bases and J 6 bases, with 16 bases left between them. CDR3 length: 15 residues. The CDR3 region is CASSLVGGLLDGYTF. CDR3 sequence (DNA): TGTGCCAGCAGTTTAGTCGGGGGGCTATTGGATGGCTACACCTTC.